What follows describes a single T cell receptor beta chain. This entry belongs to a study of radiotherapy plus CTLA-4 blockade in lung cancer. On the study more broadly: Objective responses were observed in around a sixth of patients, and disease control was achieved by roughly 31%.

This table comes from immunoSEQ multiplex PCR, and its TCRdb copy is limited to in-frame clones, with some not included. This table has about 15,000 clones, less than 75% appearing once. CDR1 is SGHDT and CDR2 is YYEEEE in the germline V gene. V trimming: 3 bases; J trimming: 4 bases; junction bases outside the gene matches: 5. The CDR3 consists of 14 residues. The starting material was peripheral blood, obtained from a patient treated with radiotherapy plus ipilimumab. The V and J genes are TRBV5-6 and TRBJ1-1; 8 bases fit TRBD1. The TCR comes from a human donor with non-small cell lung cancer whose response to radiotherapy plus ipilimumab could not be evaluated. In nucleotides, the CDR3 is TGTGCCAGCAGCTGGACAGGGCGGAGCACTGAAGCTTTCTTT. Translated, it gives CASSWTGRSTEAFF.